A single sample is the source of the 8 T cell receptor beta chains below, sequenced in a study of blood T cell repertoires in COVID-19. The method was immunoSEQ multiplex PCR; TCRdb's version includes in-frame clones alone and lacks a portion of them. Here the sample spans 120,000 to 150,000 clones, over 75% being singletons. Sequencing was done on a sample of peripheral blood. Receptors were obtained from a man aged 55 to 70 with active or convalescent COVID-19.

The CDR3 reads CASSSDRTGRSYEQYF. In DNA, the CDR3 is TGTGCCAGCAGTAGCGACAGGACCGGCCGCTCCTACGAGCAGTACTTC. The chain has TRBV6-2 or TRBV6-3 and TRBJ2-7; weak D call: TRBD1 (6 bases). CDR3 size: 16 residues. Germline V CDR1 and CDR2: MNHEY, SVGEGT. V was clipped by 5 bases and J by 0 bases, with 17 bases between them.

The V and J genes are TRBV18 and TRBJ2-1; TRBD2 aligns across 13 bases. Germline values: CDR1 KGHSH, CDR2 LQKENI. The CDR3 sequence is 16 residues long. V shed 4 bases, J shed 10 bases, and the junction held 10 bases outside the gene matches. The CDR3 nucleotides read TGTGCCAGCTCACAACCCGGACTAGCGGGAGTCGGCGAGCAGTTCTTC. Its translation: CASSQPGLAGVGEQFF.

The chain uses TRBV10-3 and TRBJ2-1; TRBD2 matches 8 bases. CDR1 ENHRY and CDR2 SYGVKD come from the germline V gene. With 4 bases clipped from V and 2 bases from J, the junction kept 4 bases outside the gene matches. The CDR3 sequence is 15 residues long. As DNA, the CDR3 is TGTGCCATCAGTGTCCGAGCGGGAGCCTACAATGAGCAGTTCTTC. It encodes CAISVRAGAYNEQFF.

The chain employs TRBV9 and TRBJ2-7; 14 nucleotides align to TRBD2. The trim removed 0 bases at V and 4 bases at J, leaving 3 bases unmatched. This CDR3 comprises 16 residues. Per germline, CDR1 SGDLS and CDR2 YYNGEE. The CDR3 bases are TGTGCCAGCAGCGTAGGAGGACTAGCGGGAGGTTACGAGCAGTACTTC. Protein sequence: CASSVGGLAGGYEQYF.

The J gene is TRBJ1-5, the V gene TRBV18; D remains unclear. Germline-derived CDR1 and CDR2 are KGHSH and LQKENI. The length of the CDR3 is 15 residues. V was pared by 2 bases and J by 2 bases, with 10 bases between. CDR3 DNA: TGTGCCAGCTCACCATTCGTGCAGGGCAATCAGCCCCAGCATTTT. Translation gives CASSPFVQGNQPQHF.

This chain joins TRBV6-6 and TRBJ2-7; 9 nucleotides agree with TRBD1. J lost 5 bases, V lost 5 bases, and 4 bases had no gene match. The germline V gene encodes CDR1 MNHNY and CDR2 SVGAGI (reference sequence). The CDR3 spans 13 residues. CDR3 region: CASSGQGWHEQYF. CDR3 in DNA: TGTGCCAGCAGTGGACAGGGGTGGCACGAGCAGTACTTC.

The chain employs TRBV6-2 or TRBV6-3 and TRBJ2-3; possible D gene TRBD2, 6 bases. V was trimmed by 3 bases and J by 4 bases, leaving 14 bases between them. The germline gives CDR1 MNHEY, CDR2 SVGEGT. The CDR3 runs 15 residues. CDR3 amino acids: CASSYSGPSADTQYF. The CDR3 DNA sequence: TGTGCCAGCAGTTATTCCGGGCCTAGCGCAGATACGCAGTATTTT.

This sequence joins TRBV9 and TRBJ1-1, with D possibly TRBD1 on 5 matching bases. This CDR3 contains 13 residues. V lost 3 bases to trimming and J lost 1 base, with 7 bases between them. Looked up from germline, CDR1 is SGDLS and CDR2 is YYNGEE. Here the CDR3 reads CASSGQPNTEAFF. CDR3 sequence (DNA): TGTGCCAGCAGCGGACAGCCGAACACTGAAGCTTTCTTT.